Reported below is one T cell receptor beta chain. The target antigen is unknown. The data were taken from a study of T-cell reconstitution after alpha-beta-depleted transplantation in children. TCRbeta library construction was performed incorporating unique molecular identifiers. TCRdb recomputed calls from the PCR reads with MiXCR, one row per CDR3 protein. This table has 600,000 or so distinct CDR3 sequences, around 23% appearing once. Germline V gene lookup returns CDR1 LGHNA and CDR2 YSLEER. This CDR3 is built from 14 residues. Trimming removed 1 base at V and 8 bases at J, with 14 bases between. Study-wide results and caveats: Fresh T-cell production supplied most of the T-cell counts and diversity seen one year after transplant. For some patients, TCRbeta diversity was high at day 60 because of recipient T cells and thymic progenitors that survived. By about two months after transplant, alpha-beta T cells reportedly arose from several hundred graft clones that had expanded.

The input for sequencing was PBMCs, mostly from graft donor cells, taken 360 days after TCRalphabeta/CD19-depleted stem cell transplant. The genes are TRBV4-3 and TRBJ1-1; possible D gene TRBD1, 5 bases. The source of this sequence is a boy in the first two years of life who had a stem cell transplant for acute myeloid leukemia, so the T cells may come from the graft donor. The CDR3 spells CASSQVARDAEAFF. The CDR3 bases are TGCGCCAGCAGCCAAGTAGCCAGGGACGCAGAAGCTTTCTTT.